Listed below are T cell receptor beta chains from one sample, sequenced in a study of identical twins. In TCRdb, the 5' RACE reads were re-called with MiXCR into one record per CDR3 protein. The sample has 350,000 to 500,000 distinct CDR3 sequences; under 20% are singletons. The sample consisted of naive T cells sorted from blood. Receptors were obtained from a man in his forties or fifties in good health. Both conserved end residues are part of each CDR3. Fields, in order: V gene, J gene, CDR3 protein.

v_call: TRBV20-1
j_call: TRBJ2-3
cdr3_aa: CSARDRTSGRASNTQYF

v_call: TRBV6-5
j_call: TRBJ1-1
cdr3_aa: CASSSGDSFLAFF

v_call: TRBV5-1
j_call: TRBJ1-4
cdr3_aa: CASSLGPGTTNEKLFF

v_call: TRBV7-9
j_call: TRBJ2-7
cdr3_aa: CASSPENGAEQYF

v_call: TRBV5-1
j_call: TRBJ2-3
cdr3_aa: CASSLGSVPDTQYF

v_call: TRBV10-3
j_call: TRBJ2-7
cdr3_aa: CAISVVEGTYEQYF

v_call: TRBV9
j_call: TRBJ1-1
cdr3_aa: CASSPRTGENTEAFF

v_call: TRBV5-1
j_call: TRBJ2-1
cdr3_aa: CASSFGLAGLNEQFF

v_call: TRBV10-3
j_call: TRBJ2-7
cdr3_aa: CAIRPTSGPSYEQYF

v_call: TRBV28
j_call: TRBJ2-5
cdr3_aa: CASRQRDTQETQYF

v_call: TRBV29-1
j_call: TRBJ2-1
cdr3_aa: CSVETSGVYNEQFF

v_call: TRBV20-1
j_call: TRBJ2-7
cdr3_aa: CSAERAYEQYF

v_call: TRBV10-3
j_call: TRBJ2-5
cdr3_aa: CATLAGETQYF

v_call: TRBV29-1
j_call: TRBJ2-3
cdr3_aa: CSVPGLAGILDTQYF

v_call: TRBV29-1
j_call: TRBJ2-2
cdr3_aa: CSVEDLALKNTGELFF

v_call: TRBV20-1
j_call: TRBJ2-5
cdr3_aa: CSAREGETQYF

v_call: TRBV15
j_call: TRBJ2-2
cdr3_aa: CATSSLASVGELFF

v_call: TRBV10-3
j_call: TRBJ1-1
cdr3_aa: CAISQTGGDTEAFF

v_call: TRBV5-1
j_call: TRBJ2-1
cdr3_aa: CASSLEGGQNNEQFF

v_call: TRBV20-1
j_call: TRBJ2-5
cdr3_aa: CSAEGHPMEETQYF

v_call: TRBV6-1
j_call: TRBJ2-3
cdr3_aa: CASSPWGLVNTQYF

v_call: TRBV6-2/TRBV6-3
j_call: TRBJ2-1
cdr3_aa: CASSKGLAAYNEQFF

v_call: TRBV20-1
j_call: TRBJ2-1
cdr3_aa: CSAKPQRIAVRNEQFF

v_call: TRBV9
j_call: TRBJ2-1
cdr3_aa: CASSVEAGGHNEQFF

v_call: TRBV29-1
j_call: TRBJ2-1
cdr3_aa: CSVEGTGLGFF

v_call: TRBV25-1
j_call: TRBJ2-2
cdr3_aa: CASSLPGQGGAGELFF

v_call: TRBV15
j_call: TRBJ2-3
cdr3_aa: CATSRGGAGADTQYF

v_call: TRBV29-1
j_call: TRBJ1-2
cdr3_aa: CSVDEGNYGYTF

v_call: TRBV6-1
j_call: TRBJ2-7
cdr3_aa: CASSEARQLWGTYEQYF

v_call: TRBV28
j_call: TRBJ2-7
cdr3_aa: CASSLDGGVYEQYF

v_call: TRBV9
j_call: TRBJ2-1
cdr3_aa: CASSRSGVSYNEQFF

v_call: TRBV20-1
j_call: TRBJ2-1
cdr3_aa: CSASGLAPNLDSYNEQFF

v_call: TRBV9
j_call: TRBJ1-5
cdr3_aa: CASSATGHSNQPQHF

v_call: TRBV18
j_call: TRBJ1-1
cdr3_aa: CASSPGGGLNTEAFF

v_call: TRBV4-3
j_call: TRBJ1-5
cdr3_aa: CASSQVYGGSYQPQHF

v_call: TRBV29-1
j_call: TRBJ2-7
cdr3_aa: CSVSDVPIYEQYF

v_call: TRBV7-9
j_call: TRBJ1-3
cdr3_aa: CASSLVSAVSGNTIYF

v_call: TRBV29-1
j_call: TRBJ2-1
cdr3_aa: CSVLPAGTSGNEQFF

v_call: TRBV5-1
j_call: TRBJ1-2
cdr3_aa: CASSLSAGGANYGYTF

v_call: TRBV20-1
j_call: TRBJ2-1
cdr3_aa: CSARPQGFTYNEQFF

v_call: TRBV29-1
j_call: TRBJ2-1
cdr3_aa: CSVRGHSSYNEQFF

v_call: TRBV29-1
j_call: TRBJ2-3
cdr3_aa: CSVDYREGTDTQYF

v_call: TRBV5-6
j_call: TRBJ2-7
cdr3_aa: CASSSVGMLTGVIYEQYF

v_call: TRBV11-1
j_call: TRBJ2-2
cdr3_aa: CASSFRTGTGPFRNTGELFF

v_call: TRBV12-3/TRBV12-4
j_call: TRBJ2-1
cdr3_aa: CASSGVRGGNNEQFF